The TCR beta chain described here comes from a study of T cell responses to AZD1222 COVID-19 vaccine. Comment on this clone: The target antigen is unknown.

The CDR3 totals 14 residues. J gave up 0 bases and V 7 bases, and 3 bases lay outside the gene matches. Looked up from germline, CDR1 is MRHNA and CDR2 is SNTAGT. Method: immunoSEQ multiplex PCR; TCRdb's copy keeps in-frame clones and lacks some. The sample shows some 90,000 clones, around nine tenths of them seen only once. Overall study results and limits: It should be noted that donors were predominantly white British and more often female, and clonal diversity was possibly underestimated. No day 14 peak samples; only post-peak repertoires were characterized. The study reported that nearly half of spike-specific TCRs target unmutated variant regions. The study identified only a handful of AZD1222 recipients as seropositive at baseline.

The source of this sequence is an adult in good health. This chain joins TRBV6-4 and TRBJ1-1; 9 positions agree with TRBD1. This specimen was peripheral blood, taken on day 0 of AZD1222 vaccination. The CDR3 coding sequence is TGTGCCAGCAAACAGGGGGCTATGAACACTGAAGCTTTCTTT. Translation gives CASKQGAMNTEAFF.